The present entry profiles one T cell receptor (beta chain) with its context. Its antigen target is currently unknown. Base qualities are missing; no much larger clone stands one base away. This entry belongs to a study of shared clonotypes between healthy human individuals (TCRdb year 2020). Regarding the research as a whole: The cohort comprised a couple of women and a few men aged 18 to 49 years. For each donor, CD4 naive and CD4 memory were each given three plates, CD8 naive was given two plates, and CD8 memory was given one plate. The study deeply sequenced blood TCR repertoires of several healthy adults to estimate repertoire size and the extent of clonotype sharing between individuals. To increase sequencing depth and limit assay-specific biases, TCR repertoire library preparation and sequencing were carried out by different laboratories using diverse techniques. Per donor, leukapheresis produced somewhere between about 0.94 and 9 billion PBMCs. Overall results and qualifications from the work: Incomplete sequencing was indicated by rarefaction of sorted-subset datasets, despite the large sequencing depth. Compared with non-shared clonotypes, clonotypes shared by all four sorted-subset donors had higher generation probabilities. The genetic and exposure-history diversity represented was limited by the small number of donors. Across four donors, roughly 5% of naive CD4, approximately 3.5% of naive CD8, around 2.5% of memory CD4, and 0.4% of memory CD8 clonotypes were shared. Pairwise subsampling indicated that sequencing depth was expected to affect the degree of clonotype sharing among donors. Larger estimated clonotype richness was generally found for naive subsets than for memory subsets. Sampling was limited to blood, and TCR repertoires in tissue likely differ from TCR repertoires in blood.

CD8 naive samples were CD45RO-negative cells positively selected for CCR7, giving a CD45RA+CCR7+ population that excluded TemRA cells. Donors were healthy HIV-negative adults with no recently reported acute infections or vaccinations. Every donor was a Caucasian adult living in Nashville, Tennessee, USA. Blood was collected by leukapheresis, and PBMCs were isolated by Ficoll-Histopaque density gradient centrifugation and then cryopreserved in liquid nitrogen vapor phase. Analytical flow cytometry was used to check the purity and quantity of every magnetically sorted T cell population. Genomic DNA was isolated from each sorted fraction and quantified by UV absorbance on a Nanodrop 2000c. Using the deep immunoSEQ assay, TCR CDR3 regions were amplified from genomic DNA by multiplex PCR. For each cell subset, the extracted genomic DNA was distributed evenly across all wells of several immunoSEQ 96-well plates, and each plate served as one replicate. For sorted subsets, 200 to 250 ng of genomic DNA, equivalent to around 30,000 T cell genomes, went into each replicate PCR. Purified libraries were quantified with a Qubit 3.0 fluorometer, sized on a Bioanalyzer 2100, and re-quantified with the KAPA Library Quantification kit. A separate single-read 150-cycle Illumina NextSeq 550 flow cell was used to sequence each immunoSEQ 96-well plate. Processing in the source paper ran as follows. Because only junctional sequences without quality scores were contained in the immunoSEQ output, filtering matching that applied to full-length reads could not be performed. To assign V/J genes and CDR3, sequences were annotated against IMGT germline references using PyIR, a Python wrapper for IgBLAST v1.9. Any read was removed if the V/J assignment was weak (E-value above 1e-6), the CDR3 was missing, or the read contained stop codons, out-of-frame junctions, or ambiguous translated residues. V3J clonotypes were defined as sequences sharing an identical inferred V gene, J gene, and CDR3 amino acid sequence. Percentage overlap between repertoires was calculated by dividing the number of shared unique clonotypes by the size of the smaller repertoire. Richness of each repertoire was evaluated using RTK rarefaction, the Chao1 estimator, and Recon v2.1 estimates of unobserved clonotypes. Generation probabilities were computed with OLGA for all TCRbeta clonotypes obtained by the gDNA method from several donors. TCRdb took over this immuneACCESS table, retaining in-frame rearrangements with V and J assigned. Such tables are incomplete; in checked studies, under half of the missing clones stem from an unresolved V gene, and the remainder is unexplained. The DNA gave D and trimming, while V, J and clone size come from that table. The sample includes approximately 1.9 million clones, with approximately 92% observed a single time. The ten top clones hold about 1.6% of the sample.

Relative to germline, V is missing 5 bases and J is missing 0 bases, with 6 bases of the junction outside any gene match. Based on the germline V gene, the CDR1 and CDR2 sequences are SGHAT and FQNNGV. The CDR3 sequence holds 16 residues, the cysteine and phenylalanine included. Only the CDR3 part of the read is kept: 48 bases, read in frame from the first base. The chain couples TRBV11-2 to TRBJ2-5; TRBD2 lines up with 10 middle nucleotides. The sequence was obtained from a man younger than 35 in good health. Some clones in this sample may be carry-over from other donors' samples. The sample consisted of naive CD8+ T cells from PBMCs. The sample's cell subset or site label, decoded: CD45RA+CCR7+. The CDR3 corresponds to CASSAGLAAYQETQYF. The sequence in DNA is TGTGCCAGCAGCGCCGGACTAGCGGCGTACCAAGAGACCCAGTACTTC.